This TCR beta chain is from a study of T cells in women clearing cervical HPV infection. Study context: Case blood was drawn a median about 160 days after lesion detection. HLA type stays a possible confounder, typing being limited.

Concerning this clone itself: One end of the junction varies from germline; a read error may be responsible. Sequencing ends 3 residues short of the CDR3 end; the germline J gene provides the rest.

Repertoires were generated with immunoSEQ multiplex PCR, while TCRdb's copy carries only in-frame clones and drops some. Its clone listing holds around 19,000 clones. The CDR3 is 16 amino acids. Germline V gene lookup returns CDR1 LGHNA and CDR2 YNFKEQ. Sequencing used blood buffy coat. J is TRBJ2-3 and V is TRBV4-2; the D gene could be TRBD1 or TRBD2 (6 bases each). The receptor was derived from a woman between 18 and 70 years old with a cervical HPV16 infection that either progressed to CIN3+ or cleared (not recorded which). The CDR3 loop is CASSQGVGEEGETQYF. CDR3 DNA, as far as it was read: TGCGCCAGCAGCCAAGGTGTGGGCGAGGAGGGGGAGACG.